These T cell receptor beta chains were read from a single sample in a study of blood T cell repertoires in COVID-19. Libraries were prepared by immunoSEQ multiplex PCR; TCRdb keeps only in-frame clonotypes and omits some of them. The sample consists of some 100,000 clones, about 86% of them appearing once. Sequencing was done on a sample of PBMCs or T cells enriched from blood (not recorded which). Receptors were obtained from a woman in her fifties or sixties who had recovered from COVID-19. Each CDR3 is given with its conserved first and last residue. D genes are given only for firm matches. For some rows the clone size is stated as once, few or many, or as a class when expanded; others skip it.

V	D	size	length	J	DNA	CDR3
TRBV4-1	-	-	15	TRBJ2-3	TGCGCCAGCAGCTCGACAGATAAAAGCACAGATACGCAGTATTTT	CASSSTDKSTDTQYF
TRBV28	TRBD1	few	14	TRBJ1-2	TGTGCCAGTAAACCAGGGGGAACTAACTATGGCTACACCTTC	CASKPGGTNYGYTF
TRBV9	TRBD1	-	15	TRBJ1-3	TGTGCCAGCAGCCCCCGGACAGGGGGTTTTGACACCATATATTTT	CASSPRTGGFDTIYF
TRBV5-1	-	-	14	TRBJ2-6	TGCGCCAGCAGCCTTAATACTGGGGCCAACGTCCTGACTTTC	CASSLNTGANVLTF
TRBV9	TRBD1	-	15	TRBJ1-2	TGTGCCAGCAGCGCTACAGGGGCCACTAACTATGGCTACACCTTC	CASSATGATNYGYTF
TRBV7-6	TRBD2	once	18	TRBJ2-1	TGTGCCAGCAGCCCCGGACTAGCGGGAGCCCCTATATACAATGAGCAGTTCTTC	CASSPGLAGAPIYNEQFF
TRBV28	-	few	13	TRBJ2-7	TGTGCCAGCAGGCCCGCGGACAGCTACGAGCAGTACTTC	CASRPADSYEQYF
TRBV18	-	-	12	TRBJ1-1	TGTGCCAGCTCACCCCCCGTCGGGGGAGCTTTCTTT	CASSPPVGGAFF
TRBV10-3	TRBD1	-	17	TRBJ2-2	TGTGCCATCAAAGGGATCGAGACAGGGCCTCGTGGGGGGGAGCTGTTTTTT	CAIKGIETGPRGGELFF
TRBV18	TRBD1	-	15	TRBJ1-5	TGTGCCAGCTCCCGGGGACAGGATAGCAATCAGCCCCAGCATTTT	CASSRGQDSNQPQHF